These 6 T cell receptor beta chains share one sample of origin, sequenced in a study of blood T cell repertoires in COVID-19. Profiled with immunoSEQ multiplex PCR; TCRdb holds only in-frame clones, not every one. The table has over 250,000 clones, roughly 86% seen once. The source material was peripheral blood. The receptors stem from a woman between 50 and 59 years old with acute or convalescent COVID-19.

The chain is built from TRBV19 and TRBJ1-5, with D uncertain. The CDR3 totals 17 residues. CDR1 is LNHDA and CDR2 is SQIVND in the germline V gene (reference sequence). The ends were cut back, 1 base at V and 4 bases at J, with 17 bases in the middle. CDR3 sequence: CASSIVFPELSNQPQHF. The CDR3 region has the DNA TGTGCCAGTAGTATAGTTTTTCCAGAATTGTCAAATCAGCCCCAGCATTTT.

The gene calls are TRBV28 and TRBJ1-5; tentatively, D is TRBD1 (6 bases). The V gene lost 4 bases and the J gene lost 9 bases, with 10 bases spanning the gap. CDR3 length equals 12 residues. The germline gives CDR1 MDHEN, CDR2 SYDVKM. CDR3 loop: CASSSQGRPQHF. The CDR3 DNA is TGTGCCAGCAGTTCCCAGGGGCGGCCCCAGCATTTT.

The rearrangement joins TRBV5-1 to TRBJ1-6, with 8 bases aligning to TRBD1. The germline V gene has CDR1 SGHRS and CDR2 YFSETQ. V trimming: 1 base; J trimming: 9 bases; junction bases outside the gene matches: 21. The CDR3 contains 20 residues. The CDR3, as DNA: TGCGCCAGCAGCTTGTACGGATCGATTGACCCCGGGACAGGAACTTCACCCCTCCACTTT. Protein product: CASSLYGSIDPGTGTSPLHF.

The V and J genes are TRBV6-2 or TRBV6-3 and TRBJ2-7, with 9 positions matching TRBD1. The V and J ends lost 4 bases and 0 bases, in that order; junction bases with no gene match: 7. Germline values: CDR1 MNHEY, CDR2 SVGEGT. There are 16 residues in the CDR3. The CDR3 sequence is CASSFPTGGLSYEQYF. The CDR3 DNA sequence: TGTGCCAGCAGTTTCCCGACAGGGGGACTCTCCTACGAGCAGTACTTC.

This chain links TRBV21-1 with TRBJ2-7; the DNA was not used to check the table's D call, TRBD2. TRBV21-1 is noted as a pseudogene. CDR3 length: 16 amino acids. In nucleotides, the CDR3 is TGTGCCAGCAGCAAAGTAATGATAGCGGGCTCCTACGAGCAGTACTTC. Translating it yields CASSKVMIAGSYEQYF.

V gene TRBV12-1 combines with J gene TRBJ1-2; the DNA was not used to check the table's D call, TRBD1. TRBV12-1 is a recognized pseudogene. The CDR3 totals 15 residues. This chain's CDR3 is CASSPPQQGNLGYTF. The CDR3 region has the DNA TGTGCCAGCAGCCCACCTCAGCAGGGGAATTTGGGCTACACCTTC.